Presented here are 4 T cell receptor beta chains from one specimen sequenced in a study of blood T cell repertoires in COVID-19. Using immunoSEQ multiplex PCR, the repertoire was profiled, and TCRdb retains in-frame clones only, with some absent. Here the sample spans some 490,000 clones, 80% to 90% being singletons. Material for sequencing was PBMCs or T cells enriched from blood (not recorded which). These receptors were taken from a woman aged 55-75 years who had recovered from COVID-19.

J is TRBJ1-1 and V is TRBV18; the match to TRBD1 covers 7 bases. Trimming at V came to 8 bases and at J to 10 bases, leaving 16 bases not matched to a gene. The CDR3 covers 14 residues. CDR1 is KGHSH and CDR2 is LQKENI in the germline V gene. CDR3 nucleotides: TGTGCCAGCCACGCACTCATTCCAACAGGGGCAGCTTTCTTT. Residues: CASHALIPTGAAFF.

The rearrangement uses TRBV24-1 and TRBJ2-2; 7 nucleotides agree with TRBD1. Germline V CDR1 and CDR2: KGHDR, SFDVKD. The CDR3 has 16 residues. J gave up 3 bases and V 4 bases, and 7 bases lay outside the gene matches. The DNA of the CDR3 is TGTGCCACCAGTGACCCCCTAGGGGGCCACACCGGGGAGCTGTTTTTT. Encoded protein: CATSDPLGGHTGELFF.

This clone has just a few counts. This rearrangement joins TRBV6-5 to TRBJ2-7, with 7 bases matching TRBD1. Trimming removed 2 bases from V and 3 bases from J; junction bases left unmatched: 4. Germline CDR1 reads MNHEY; CDR2 reads SVGAGI. This CDR3 comprises 14 residues. The CDR3 loop is CASSYRDRNYEQYF. CDR3 DNA: TGTGCCAGCAGTTACCGGGACAGAAACTACGAGCAGTACTTC.

V usage is TRBV20-1 and J usage is TRBJ2-7; D ambiguous. V lost 5 bases and J 2 bases, leaving 7 bases between the germline ends. From germline, CDR1 is DFQATT and CDR2 SNEGSKA (reference sequence). The CDR3 consists of 11 residues. The CDR3 here is CSAGAAYEQYF. For the CDR3, the DNA is TGCAGTGCTGGTGCGGCCTACGAGCAGTACTTC.